What follows are 7 T cell receptor beta chains derived from one specimen sequenced in a study of blood T cell repertoires in COVID-19. Assay: immunoSEQ multiplex PCR; the TCRdb copy retains only in-frame clones and omits some. The sample shows around 300,000 clones, approximately 85% of them seen only once. Sequenced sample: peripheral blood. These receptors all come from a human donor in a cohort sampled during active COVID-19.

The chain has TRBV6-2 or TRBV6-3 and TRBJ1-2; possible D gene TRBD1, 6 bases. CDR1 and CDR2 (germline): MNHEY, SVGEGT. The CDR3 is made up of 17 amino acids. Trimming left V 6 bases short and J 4 bases short, with 24 bases between. CDR3 DNA sequence: TGTGCCAGCAGCCCTCTCCCGCGGGGGGCTCCCCTCTATGGCTACACCTTC. Amino acids: CASSPLPRGAPLYGYTF.

V usage is TRBV12-3 or TRBV12-4 and J usage is TRBJ1-3; D remains unclear. This CDR3 has 13 residues. Trimming cost V 7 bases and J 4 bases, with 11 bases left between them. The CDR3 bases are TGTGCCAGCACCTTCCGGGTCGGAAACACCATATATTTT. Residues: CASTFRVGNTIYF.

This clone has only one observation. This chain uses TRBV5-1 with TRBJ1-1, with D possibly being TRBD1 (6 bases). With 3 bases removed from V and 2 bases from J, the gap between germline ends came to 23 bases. CDR3 length equals 18 residues. Germline CDR1 reads SGHRS; CDR2 reads YFSETQ. The CDR3 spells CASSSFFLTGTRNTEAFF. As DNA, the CDR3 is TGCGCCAGCAGCTCCTTTTTTTTAACCGGGACAAGAAACACTGAAGCTTTCTTT. Together with reference TRBV5-1 and TRBJ1-1, the CDR3 gives the full variable domain: KAGVTQTPRYLIKTRGQQVTLSCSPISGHRSVSWYQQTPGQGLQFLFEYFSETQRNKGNFPGRFSGRQFSNSRSEMNVSTLELGDSALYLCASSSFFLTGTRNTEAFFGQGTRLTVV.

This clone appeared once. The rearrangement links TRBV23-1 to TRBJ2-2; D is possibly TRBD1 (6 bases). TRBV23-1 is filed as an ORF, its function uncertain. This CDR3 comprises 15 residues. V was clipped by 6 bases and J by 4 bases, with 15 bases between them. This chain's CDR3 is CASSPGHRPTGELFF. The CDR3 DNA sequence: TGCGCCAGCAGCCCGGGACATAGACCCACCGGGGAGCTGTTTTTT.

The chain links TRBV20-1 to TRBJ1-4, with D tentatively TRBD1 (6 bases). V was pared by 6 bases and J by 11 bases, with 13 bases between. The CDR3 runs to 11 residues. Germline CDR1 and CDR2: DFQATT and SNEGSKA (reference sequence). The CDR3 bases are TGCAGTGCCTCCCCTCAGGGGAAACTGTTTTTT. Translated, it gives CSASPQGKLFF.

The chain has TRBV6-5 and TRBJ2-7; TRBD1 matches at 11 bases. Germline V CDR1 and CDR2: MNHEY, SVGAGI. The CDR3 sequence is 15 residues long. Trimming removed 6 bases from V and 3 bases from J; junction bases left unmatched: 7. The DNA of the CDR3 is TGTGCCAGCAGGCACCGGGACAGGGGGGTCTACGAGCAGTACTTC. This translates into CASRHRDRGVYEQYF.

The chain carries TRBV14 and TRBJ2-7; a possible D gene is TRBD1 (5 bases). Germline V lookup: CDR1 SGHDN, CDR2 FVKESK. This CDR3 contains 13 residues. With 4 bases removed from V and 6 bases from J, the gap between germline ends came to 13 bases. The CDR3 here is CASSPRVLGEQYF. Here the CDR3 DNA reads TGTGCCAGCAGCCCCAGGGTATTGGGCGAGCAGTACTTC. Looking up the rest from reference TRBV14 and TRBJ2-7 gives the full variable domain: EAGVTQFPSHSVIEKGQTVTLRCDPISGHDNLYWYRRVMGKEIKFLLHFVKESKQDESGMPNNRFLAERTGGTYSTLKVQPAELEDSGVYFCASSPRVLGEQYFGPGTRLTVT.